This TCR beta chain was found in a study of beta chain features in type 1 diabetes. This clone has only a few counts. CD45RO/CCR7/CD25/CD127/CD95/CD27 separated CD4+ naive, central memory, regulatory and stem cell-like memory cells by sorting. The authors reverse transcribed all of the isolated RNA, so sequencing captured expressed TCRB transcripts. The read count averaged approximately 4 million across naive, central memory and regulatory T cell samples. Using immunoSEQ multiplex PCR, the repertoire was profiled, and TCRdb retains in-frame clones only, with some absent. The table has 400,000 to 600,000 clones, approximately 30% seen once. J lost 4 bases, V lost 5 bases, and 4 bases had no gene match. This CDR3 is 12 amino acids long. Germline V gene data show CDR1 as SQVTM and CDR2 as ANQGSEA.

The rearrangement links TRBV29-1 to TRBJ2-7, with TRBD1 matching over 8 bases. The source of this sequence is a man aged 18 to 35 in good health. The sequencing input was naive CD4+ T cells from blood. The CDR3 DNA reads TGCAGCGTTTCAGGACAGGGTTACGAGCAGTACTTC. Translation: CSVSGQGYEQYF.